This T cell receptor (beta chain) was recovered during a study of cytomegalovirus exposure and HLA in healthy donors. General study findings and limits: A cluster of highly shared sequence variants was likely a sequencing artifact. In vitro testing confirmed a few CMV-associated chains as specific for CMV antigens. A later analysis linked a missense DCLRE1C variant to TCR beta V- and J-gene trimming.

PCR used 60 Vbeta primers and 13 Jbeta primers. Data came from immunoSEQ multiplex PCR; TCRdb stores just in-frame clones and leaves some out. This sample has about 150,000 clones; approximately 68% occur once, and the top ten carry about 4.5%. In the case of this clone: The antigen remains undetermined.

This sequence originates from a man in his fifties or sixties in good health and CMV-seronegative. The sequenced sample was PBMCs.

The CDR3 reads CASSEINRDTDGYTF. The CDR3 region has the DNA TGTGCCAGCAGCGAGATTAACAGAGACACCGATGGCTACACCTTC. The V and J genes are TRBV6-6 and TRBJ1-2; D unresolved. CDR1 is MNHNY and CDR2 is SVGAGI in the germline V gene (reference sequence). V gave up 6 bases and J gave up 6 bases, with 20 bases separating them. This CDR3 is built from 15 residues.